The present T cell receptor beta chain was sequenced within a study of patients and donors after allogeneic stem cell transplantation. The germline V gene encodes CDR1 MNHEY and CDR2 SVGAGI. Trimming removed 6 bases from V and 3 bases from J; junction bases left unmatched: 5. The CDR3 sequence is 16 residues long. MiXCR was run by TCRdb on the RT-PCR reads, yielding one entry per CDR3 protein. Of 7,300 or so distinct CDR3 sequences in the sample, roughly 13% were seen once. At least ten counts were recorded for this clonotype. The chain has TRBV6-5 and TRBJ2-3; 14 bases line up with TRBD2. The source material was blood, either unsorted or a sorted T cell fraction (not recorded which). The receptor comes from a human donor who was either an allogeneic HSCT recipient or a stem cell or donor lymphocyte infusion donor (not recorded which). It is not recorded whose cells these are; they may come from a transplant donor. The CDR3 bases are TGTGCCAGCAGCCGAGGGACTAGCGGGGGTACAGATACGCAGTATTTT. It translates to CASSRGTSGGTDTQYF.